This T cell receptor (beta chain) originates from a study of CD8 T cells in Susac syndrome (dated by TCRdb to about 2019). About the study as a whole: The study used repertoire sequencing to test whether antigen drove CD8+ T cell activation and differentiation in Susac syndrome. Clonality of the CD8+ T cell repertoire was compared between eleven to twelve healthy donors, about 14 Susac syndrome patients and 15 multiple sclerosis patients. The full study reports these points: The number of individuals in the TCR sequencing and HLA analysis was acknowledged as relatively small.

Peripheral blood CD8+ and CD4+ T cells from healthy donors, Susac syndrome patients and multiple sclerosis patients were profiled by high-throughput TCR beta sequencing. The multiple sclerosis controls were treatment-naive patients who had stable or active relapsing-remitting disease and met the revised McDonald criteria. Bulk CD8+ and CD4+ T cells were purified by magnetic negative isolation, while CD8+ TEMRA cells were enriched using FACS. Blood was collected in EDTA tubes and processed within 24 hours, with PBMCs isolated through density gradient centrifugation. PBMCs intended for TCR sequencing were frozen in liquid nitrogen and were later thawed in a 37 degrees C water bath. Purity of sorted or isolated CD4+, CD8+ and CD8+ TEMRA cells was at least 90%. Comments on this clonotype: Its antigen is still unknown. Base quality data are lacking; no much larger clone is found one base away.

V loses 1 base, J loses 7 bases, and the germline ends lie 25 bases apart. Including the terminal cysteine and phenylalanine, the CDR3 comprises 17 residues. Of all the DNA, just the CDR3 is kept, 51 bases in frame from base 1. As encoded in the germline V gene (reference sequence), CDR1 is DFQATT while CDR2 is SNEGSKA. RNA was extracted with the RNeasy kit and 0.5 to 1 ug was reverse transcribed using random hexamers. TCR beta CDR3 regions were amplified with the immunoSEQ multiplex PCR assay covering 54 Vbeta and 13 Jbeta segments. Bias from PCR amplification was corrected by using a synthetic template baseline for primer optimization and for computational correction. As for the authors' bioinformatics: Only productive sequences were kept, with reads annotated to V, D and J genes according to IMGT and analyzed in immunoSEQ Analyzer. Clonality was calculated as one minus the Shannon entropy normalized by log2 of the number of productive unique sequences. For each patient and control, public and private clones were evaluated within the 100 most prevalent clones. Susac-specific clones were defined as absent from healthy and MS cohorts, over a thousand published viral clones and other ImmuneACCESS disease sequences. TCRdb ran its own pipeline on the public reads, namely fastp trimming at Q25 and MiXCR clone calling, and kept in-frame beta chains. Identical CDR3 proteins give one entry, which carries the most common genes and DNA. The V and J calls come from TCRdb's annotation, not from the publication. This sample lists 250,000 to 300,000 distinct CDR3 sequences; roughly 90% were detected once. The ten most abundant clones make up approximately 0.18% of the sample.

This clonotype was sampled from a human donor with multiple sclerosis. The sequencing input was CD8+ T cells from PBMCs. Recombination linked TRBV20-1 to TRBJ1-2; TRBD1 is possibly the D segment (5 matching bases). The DNA sequence is as follows: TGCAGTGCTAGAGCACCCCTCGGGGGAGGGGCACGAGGTGGCTACACCTTC. Translated, it gives CSARAPLGGGARGGYTF.